The sequence of this T cell receptor (beta chain) was determined in a study of T cells after yellow fever vaccination. General study points: When the response was secondary, it was weaker but reached its peak faster, day 5 versus 15. Contamination of FACS-sorted repertoires by abundant clonotypes from the bulk population could occur.

TCR cDNA, made by 5'RACE template switching, carried an added universal primer site and UMIs. A single record per CDR3 protein comes from TCRdb applying MiXCR to the 5' RACE reads. The table records approximately 300,000 distinct CDR3 sequences, 8% to 10% of them present only once. As for this clonotype: Its antigen remains unidentified.

CDR3 length equals 15 residues. The germline gives CDR1 MNHNS, CDR2 SASEGT. Germline trimming cut 4 bases from V and 0 bases from J; bases unmatched to any gene: 5. This specimen was PBMCs, taken on the day of the first yellow fever vaccination. The chain carries TRBV6-1 and TRBJ2-5; TRBD1 aligns across 7 bases. The TCR sequence derives from a man between 18 and 35 years old who received the YFV17D yellow fever vaccine. CDR3 loop: CASSASGTDQETQYF. Written as DNA, the CDR3 is TGTGCCAGCAGTGCCTCCGGGACAGACCAAGAGACCCAGTACTTC.